One sample yielded the 6 T cell receptor beta chains listed below, sequenced in a study of CD8+ T cells in alopecia areata. cDNA prepared by RNA extraction and subsequent reverse transcription served as the template for sequencing. Method: immunoSEQ multiplex PCR; TCRdb's copy keeps in-frame clones and lacks some. The sample gives some 170,000 clones, around 71% of which show up once; over 9.5% is in the top ten. This specimen consisted of CD8+ T cells sorted from blood, obtained at week 0. The receptor set was obtained from a human donor with alopecia areata.

Only a few counts were recorded for this clone. The chain links TRBV7-6 to TRBJ2-3; 8 bases are a match to TRBD1. Trimming at V came to 2 bases and at J to 5 bases, leaving 9 bases not matched to a gene. The germline gives CDR1 SGHVS, CDR2 FNYEAQ. The CDR3 consists of 16 residues. CDR3 residues: CASSLWSSGGVDTQYF. DNA of the CDR3: TGTGCCAGCAGCTTATGGTCGTCAGGGGGCGTAGATACGCAGTATTTT.

The rearrangement joins TRBV27 to TRBJ2-1, with TRBD2 identical over 7 bases. Germline assignment: CDR1 MNHEY and CDR2 SMNVEV (reference sequence). The CDR3 is made up of 14 amino acids. Trimming removed 9 bases from V and 1 base from J; junction bases left unmatched: 6. The CDR3 region is CASSNGGSYNEQFF. The CDR3 DNA sequence: TGTGCCAGTTCCAACGGGGGGTCCTACAATGAGCAGTTCTTC.

The CDR3 DNA reads TGTGCCAGCAGCCCTCGTAGTCGAAGCACAGATACGCAGTATTTT. It specifies CASSPRSRSTDTQYF. The chain combines TRBV7-9 with TRBJ2-3, with D hard to call. CDR3 size: 15 residues. V lost 5 bases and J lost 0, with 12 bases in between. Germline V lookup: CDR1 SEHNR, CDR2 FQNEAQ (reference sequence).

This sequence joins TRBV2 and TRBJ1-2; D might be TRBD1 (5 bases). The CDR3 extends over 16 amino acids. Germline CDR1 reads SNHLY; CDR2 reads FYNNEI. The V gene lost 8 bases and the J gene lost 1 base, with 20 bases spanning the gap. The CDR3 DNA follows: TGTGCCAGCGCCCCTGGGACCGCACAGTTTAACTATGGCTACACCTTC. Translation gives CASAPGTAQFNYGYTF.

In its sample, this clone was seen once. The chain recombines TRBV19 with TRBJ2-1, with 8 bases aligning to TRBD1. The CDR3 is 14 amino acids. Trimming took 7 bases from V and 5 from J; bases not matched to a gene: 7. Per germline, CDR1 LNHDA and CDR2 SQIVND (reference sequence). CDR3 DNA: TGTGCCAGTACCTTCGGGACAGGACACAATGAGCAGTTCTTC. Translated, it gives CASTFGTGHNEQFF.

The chain employs TRBV7-9 and TRBJ2-7, with D perhaps matching TRBD2 (5 bases). Germline-derived CDR1 and CDR2 are SEHNR and FQNEAQ (reference sequence). V was clipped by 0 bases and J by 1 base, with 16 bases between them. CDR3 length: 17 residues. CDR3 DNA: TGTGCCAGCAGCTTAGCGTTTGCAGGACTGAGATCCTACGAGCAGTACTTC. Translation gives CASSLAFAGLRSYEQYF.